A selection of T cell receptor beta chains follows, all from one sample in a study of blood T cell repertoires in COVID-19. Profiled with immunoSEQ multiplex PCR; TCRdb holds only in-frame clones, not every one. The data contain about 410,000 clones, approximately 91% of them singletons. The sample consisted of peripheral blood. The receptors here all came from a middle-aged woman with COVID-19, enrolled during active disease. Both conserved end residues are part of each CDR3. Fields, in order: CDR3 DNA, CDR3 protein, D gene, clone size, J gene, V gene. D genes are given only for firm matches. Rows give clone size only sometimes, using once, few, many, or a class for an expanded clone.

CDR3nt: TGTGCCAGCTCACCACTAGGTGTGGGACAGGGGCTGTCACCCCTCCACTTT; CDR3aa: CASSPLGVGQGLSPLHF; d_gene: TRBD1; abundance: NA; j_gene: TRBJ1-6; v_gene: TRBV18
CDR3nt: TGTGCCAGCAGCCAGGACAGGGCTGGCTACACCTTC; CDR3aa: CASSQDRAGYTF; d_gene: TRBD1; abundance: NA; j_gene: TRBJ1-2; v_gene: TRBV6-6
CDR3nt: TGTGCCAGCAGTCCCAGGGGGAAAGAGCAGTTCTTC; CDR3aa: CASSPRGKEQFF; d_gene: TRBD1; abundance: NA; j_gene: TRBJ2-1; v_gene: TRBV12-3/TRBV12-4
CDR3nt: TGTGCCAGTAGTATAGGTCGACAGGGCCCCACTAGCTCCTACGAGCAGTACTTC; CDR3aa: CASSIGRQGPTSSYEQYF; d_gene: TRBD1; abundance: NA; j_gene: TRBJ2-7; v_gene: TRBV19
CDR3nt: TGTGCCAGCAGTTCCTCAGCGTATAGCAATCAGCCCCAGCATTTT; CDR3aa: CASSSSAYSNQPQHF; d_gene: NA; abundance: once; j_gene: TRBJ1-5; v_gene: TRBV6-5
CDR3nt: TGTGCCAGCAGCCGGACAGTGGATACGCAGTATTTT; CDR3aa: CASSRTVDTQYF; d_gene: NA; abundance: NA; j_gene: TRBJ2-3; v_gene: TRBV28
CDR3nt: TGTGCCAGCAGCTTGATAACGTTAGCTAACTATGGCTACACCTTC; CDR3aa: CASSLITLANYGYTF; d_gene: NA; abundance: NA; j_gene: TRBJ1-2; v_gene: TRBV5-6
CDR3nt: TGTGCCAGCAGCTCCGGGACAGGTTACTACAATGAGCAGTTCTTC; CDR3aa: CASSSGTGYYNEQFF; d_gene: TRBD1; abundance: NA; j_gene: TRBJ2-1; v_gene: TRBV5-4
CDR3nt: TGTGCCAGTAGTATAATGGGACAGCGGGCTAGCAATCAGCCCCAGCATTTT; CDR3aa: CASSIMGQRASNQPQHF; d_gene: TRBD1; abundance: NA; j_gene: TRBJ1-5; v_gene: TRBV19
CDR3nt: TGCGCCAGCAGCCGGATGATAGGAGGGAACCCCCCAGATACGCAGTATTTT; CDR3aa: CASSRMIGGNPPDTQYF; d_gene: NA; abundance: NA; j_gene: TRBJ2-3; v_gene: TRBV4-1
CDR3nt: TGTGCCAGCAGTTTACCGGGTGCAGGGGCCTACGAGCAGTACTTC; CDR3aa: CASSLPGAGAYEQYF; d_gene: NA; abundance: NA; j_gene: TRBJ2-7; v_gene: TRBV28
CDR3nt: TGTGCCAGCAGTTACTCGAGTATGGACACTGAAGCTTTCTTT; CDR3aa: CASSYSSMDTEAFF; d_gene: NA; abundance: few; j_gene: TRBJ1-1; v_gene: TRBV6-5
CDR3nt: TGTGCCAGTAGCCCGCAGGGGGCGTTCTACGAGCAGTACTTC; CDR3aa: CASSPQGAFYEQYF; d_gene: TRBD1; abundance: NA; j_gene: TRBJ2-7; v_gene: TRBV19
CDR3nt: TGTGCCAGCAGTCGAACAATGAAGGGGACATTTTCCTACGAGCAGTACTTC; CDR3aa: CASSRTMKGTFSYEQYF; d_gene: NA; abundance: NA; j_gene: TRBJ2-7; v_gene: TRBV6-6
CDR3nt: TGTGCCAGCAGCTTAGCGCAGGGGTTCGCTGAAGCTTTCTTT; CDR3aa: CASSLAQGFAEAFF; d_gene: NA; abundance: once; j_gene: TRBJ1-1; v_gene: TRBV7-2
CDR3nt: TGTGCCAGCAGCGGGGACAGGCCTTCTAACTATGGCTACACCTTC; CDR3aa: CASSGDRPSNYGYTF; d_gene: TRBD1; abundance: NA; j_gene: TRBJ1-2; v_gene: TRBV9
CDR3nt: TGTGCCTGGAGTTTGGGACAGGATCAGCCCCAGCATTTT; CDR3aa: CAWSLGQDQPQHF; d_gene: TRBD1; abundance: NA; j_gene: TRBJ1-5; v_gene: TRBV30
CDR3nt: TGCAGTCCACAGGGGAATGAAAAACTGTTTTTT; CDR3aa: CSPQGNEKLFF; d_gene: TRBD1; abundance: NA; j_gene: TRBJ1-4; v_gene: TRBV20-1
CDR3nt: TGTGCCAGCAGACGCGGACAGGGGAACACTGAAGCTTTCTTT; CDR3aa: CASRRGQGNTEAFF; d_gene: TRBD1; abundance: NA; j_gene: TRBJ1-1; v_gene: TRBV11-2
CDR3nt: TGTGCCAGCAGTTTAACGGGGGTGGGTAATTCACCCCTCCACTTT; CDR3aa: CASSLTGVGNSPLHF; d_gene: NA; abundance: NA; j_gene: TRBJ1-6; v_gene: TRBV28
CDR3nt: TGCGCCAGCAGCCAGGGGGGGGCTCAGCCCCAGCATTTT; CDR3aa: CASSQGGAQPQHF; d_gene: NA; abundance: NA; j_gene: TRBJ1-5; v_gene: TRBV4-1
CDR3nt: TGCGCCAGCAGCCAAGATTGGTCGACGGGCTCCTACGAGCAGTACTTC; CDR3aa: CASSQDWSTGSYEQYF; d_gene: NA; abundance: NA; j_gene: TRBJ2-7; v_gene: TRBV4-3
CDR3nt: TGTGCCAGCAGCCAGACAGCTCCGGTTGCCTACGAGCAGTACTTC; CDR3aa: CASSQTAPVAYEQYF; d_gene: NA; abundance: few; j_gene: TRBJ2-7; v_gene: TRBV3-1/TRBV3-2
CDR3nt: TGTGCCAGCAGGGACAGGGGGATTTCTGGAAACACCATATATTTT; CDR3aa: CASRDRGISGNTIYF; d_gene: TRBD1; abundance: once; j_gene: TRBJ1-3; v_gene: TRBV6-5